These T cell receptor beta chains were read from a single sample in a study of neoadjuvant anti-PD-1 for oral cavity cancer. Sequencing was performed with immunoSEQ multiplex PCR; in TCRdb, only in-frame clones are kept and a portion is missing. The top ten clones hold approximately 2.9% of a sample with more than 12,000 clones, 55% to 75% of them seen once. Sequences were derived from PBMCs, sampled before nivolumab (anti-PD-1) treatment. These receptors were collected from a person aged 40 to 85 with oral cavity squamous cell carcinoma. Each CDR3 is given with its conserved first and last residue. The order of the fields is J gene, V gene, D gene, clone size, CDR3 DNA, CDR3 protein. D genes are given only for firm matches. Clone size, where shown, is once, few, many, or a class for clones that have expanded.

j_gene: TRBJ2-7
v_gene: TRBV5-6
d_gene: -
abundance: -
CDR3nt: TGTGCCAGCAGCTTGGTTGACAGCTCCTACGAGCAGTACTTC
CDR3aa: CASSLVDSSYEQYF

j_gene: TRBJ2-1
v_gene: TRBV5-4
d_gene: TRBD1
abundance: -
CDR3nt: TGTGCCAGCAGCACAGGGGGCTACAATGAGCAGTTCTTC
CDR3aa: CASSTGGYNEQFF

j_gene: TRBJ2-3
v_gene: TRBV5-8
d_gene: -
abundance: -
CDR3nt: TGTGCCAGCAGCTTGGGGTACCTGGCGGATACGCAGTATTTT
CDR3aa: CASSLGYLADTQYF

j_gene: TRBJ2-2
v_gene: TRBV5-1
d_gene: -
abundance: once
CDR3nt: TGCGCCAGCAGCTCGGGATCAGGGGCCACGAACACCGGGGAGCTGTTTTTT
CDR3aa: CASSSGSGATNTGELFF

j_gene: TRBJ1-1
v_gene: TRBV5-4
d_gene: -
abundance: -
CDR3nt: TGTGCCAGCAGCTTCCAAGACACGGGGTTCGGAGCTTTCTTT
CDR3aa: CASSFQDTGFGAFF

j_gene: TRBJ2-1
v_gene: TRBV11-2
d_gene: -
abundance: -
CDR3nt: TGTGCCAGCAGCGGCGTTAGGGCTTTTTACAATGAGCAGTTCTTC
CDR3aa: CASSGVRAFYNEQFF

j_gene: TRBJ1-6
v_gene: TRBV5-5
d_gene: TRBD1
abundance: -
CDR3nt: TGTGCCAGCAGCGGCCGGGACAGGGGCTCACCCCTCCACTTT
CDR3aa: CASSGRDRGSPLHF

j_gene: TRBJ2-3
v_gene: TRBV5-8
d_gene: -
abundance: -
CDR3nt: TGTGCCAGCAGCGACGGAGGGGTAGGAGATACGCAGTATTTT
CDR3aa: CASSDGGVGDTQYF

j_gene: TRBJ1-5
v_gene: TRBV7-4
d_gene: -
abundance: -
CDR3nt: TGTGCCCCGCTCAACCCCCCCATGGGCCATCAGCCCCAGCATTTT
CDR3aa: CAPLNPPMGHQPQHF

j_gene: TRBJ1-1
v_gene: TRBV6-5
d_gene: -
abundance: -
CDR3nt: TGTGCCAGCACCCGGGACACATTGAACACTGAAGCTTTCTTT
CDR3aa: CASTRDTLNTEAFF

j_gene: TRBJ1-1
v_gene: TRBV29-1
d_gene: TRBD1
abundance: few
CDR3nt: TGCAGCGCTCTACAGGGGAGAGGCACTGAAGCTTTCTTT
CDR3aa: CSALQGRGTEAFF

j_gene: TRBJ1-1
v_gene: TRBV5-8
d_gene: -
abundance: -
CDR3nt: TGTGCCAGCAGCTTGCCCCTCCATGAAGCTTTCTTT
CDR3aa: CASSLPLHEAFF

j_gene: TRBJ2-7
v_gene: TRBV15
d_gene: -
abundance: -
CDR3nt: TGTGCCACCAGCAGCAATCCCTCGGGCTCCTACGAGCAGTACTTC
CDR3aa: CATSSNPSGSYEQYF

j_gene: TRBJ1-2
v_gene: TRBV6-4
d_gene: -
abundance: -
CDR3nt: TGTGCCAGCAGTGACCCGGGGGATTGGCCTAACTATGGCTACACCTTC
CDR3aa: CASSDPGDWPNYGYTF

j_gene: TRBJ1-2
v_gene: TRBV27
d_gene: TRBD1
abundance: -
CDR3nt: TGTGCCAGCAGTTCAGGGGGCTATGGCTACACCTTC
CDR3aa: CASSSGGYGYTF

j_gene: TRBJ2-6
v_gene: TRBV11-3
d_gene: -
abundance: -
CDR3nt: TGTGCCAGCAGCTTTGGGGGGCCTGGGGCCAACGTCCTGACTTTC
CDR3aa: CASSFGGPGANVLTF

j_gene: TRBJ2-7
v_gene: TRBV27
d_gene: TRBD1
abundance: -
CDR3nt: TGTGCCAGCGGAGGGACAGGGGATCCCCTCTACGAGCAGTACTTC
CDR3aa: CASGGTGDPLYEQYF

j_gene: TRBJ1-2
v_gene: TRBV10-2
d_gene: TRBD1
abundance: -
CDR3nt: TGCGCCAGCAGCGTATCCGGGACAGGGGGCGCGGGCTACACCTTC
CDR3aa: CASSVSGTGGAGYTF

j_gene: TRBJ2-3
v_gene: TRBV30
d_gene: TRBD1
abundance: -
CDR3nt: TGTGCCTGGAGTGTCTGGGGCAGGGGGTTCACAGATACGCAGTATTTT
CDR3aa: CAWSVWGRGFTDTQYF

j_gene: TRBJ2-3
v_gene: TRBV7-7
d_gene: TRBD2
abundance: -
CDR3nt: TGTGCTAGCAGCTTAGGTAGCGGGGGGGCTGATACGCAGTATTTT
CDR3aa: CASSLGSGGADTQYF

j_gene: TRBJ1-1
v_gene: TRBV6-5
d_gene: -
abundance: few
CDR3nt: TGTGCCAGCACGATGAGGGGGGGAAACACTGAAGCTTTCTTT
CDR3aa: CASTMRGGNTEAFF

j_gene: TRBJ2-1
v_gene: TRBV4-1
d_gene: TRBD2
abundance: -
CDR3nt: TGCGCCAGCAGTTGGGGGACTAGCGGCTACAATGAGCAGTTCTTC
CDR3aa: CASSWGTSGYNEQFF

j_gene: TRBJ1-2
v_gene: TRBV9
d_gene: -
abundance: -
CDR3nt: TGTGCCAGCAGCGGATGGGGCCATGGCTACACCTTC
CDR3aa: CASSGWGHGYTF

j_gene: TRBJ1-1
v_gene: TRBV19
d_gene: -
abundance: -
CDR3nt: TGTGCCAGTAGTCCCCAAGGGGGGAGTAGGAGGGGCGTTTGGACTGAAGCTTTCTTT
CDR3aa: CASSPQGGSRRGVWTEAFF

j_gene: TRBJ1-4
v_gene: TRBV4-1
d_gene: -
abundance: -
CDR3nt: TGCGCCAGCAGCCACAAAGGACGTGCAGGGGAAAAACTGTTTTTT
CDR3aa: CASSHKGRAGEKLFF

j_gene: TRBJ2-2
v_gene: TRBV7-6
d_gene: -
abundance: -
CDR3nt: TGTGCCAGCAGCTTAGCGGGGTTGGAGCTGTTTTTT
CDR3aa: CASSLAGLELFF

j_gene: TRBJ1-2
v_gene: TRBV19
d_gene: -
abundance: -
CDR3nt: TGTGCCAGTAGTATCATCGGACAACAGGCAGACTATGGCTACACCTTC
CDR3aa: CASSIIGQQADYGYTF

j_gene: TRBJ2-3
v_gene: TRBV5-6
d_gene: -
abundance: -
CDR3nt: TGTGCCAGCAGCTTGGGTTCAGAGTATAGCACAGATACGCAGTATTTT
CDR3aa: CASSLGSEYSTDTQYF

j_gene: TRBJ2-7
v_gene: TRBV18
d_gene: TRBD2
abundance: -
CDR3nt: TGTGCCAGCTCACCTGGGACTAGCGGGAACCACGAGCAGTACTTC
CDR3aa: CASSPGTSGNHEQYF

j_gene: TRBJ2-3
v_gene: TRBV5-1
d_gene: -
abundance: once
CDR3nt: TGCGCCAGCAGCTTAGAGGTCCAAGGTACGCAGTATTTT
CDR3aa: CASSLEVQGTQYF

j_gene: TRBJ2-3
v_gene: TRBV6-6
d_gene: -
abundance: -
CDR3nt: TGTGCCAGCAGCCAACCCATCACTAGCACAGATACGCAGTATTTT
CDR3aa: CASSQPITSTDTQYF

j_gene: TRBJ1-2
v_gene: TRBV5-1
d_gene: TRBD1
abundance: -
CDR3nt: TGCGCCAGCAGCTTGGCCGGGACAGGGGGTCGCAGGGGCTACACCTTC
CDR3aa: CASSLAGTGGRRGYTF

j_gene: TRBJ2-7
v_gene: TRBV6-1
d_gene: -
abundance: -
CDR3nt: TGTGCCAGCAGTGAATGGGGTGCGGACGAGCAGTACTTC
CDR3aa: CASSEWGADEQYF

j_gene: TRBJ2-3
v_gene: TRBV28
d_gene: TRBD2
abundance: few
CDR3nt: TGTGCCAGCAGTACTCTACGACTAGCGGTTCGGAAAAGCACAGATACGCAGTATTTT
CDR3aa: CASSTLRLAVRKSTDTQYF

j_gene: TRBJ1-4
v_gene: TRBV29-1
d_gene: TRBD1
abundance: -
CDR3nt: TGCAGCGTTGAAGGGACAGGGGTTGAAAAACTGTTTTTT
CDR3aa: CSVEGTGVEKLFF

j_gene: TRBJ2-7
v_gene: TRBV5-6
d_gene: -
abundance: -
CDR3nt: TGTGCCAGCAGCCCCCCTCGGGGCGAGCAGTACTTC
CDR3aa: CASSPPRGEQYF

j_gene: TRBJ1-4
v_gene: TRBV11-2
d_gene: -
abundance: -
CDR3nt: TGTGCCAGCAGCTTAGTATTGGGGGCGGCTAACGAAAAACTGTTTTTT
CDR3aa: CASSLVLGAANEKLFF

j_gene: TRBJ2-5
v_gene: TRBV27
d_gene: TRBD1
abundance: -
CDR3nt: TGTGCCAGCAGTCCACGGGTGACAGGGGGACGTCTGAGAGAAGAGACCCAGTACTTC
CDR3aa: CASSPRVTGGRLREETQYF

j_gene: TRBJ1-1
v_gene: TRBV9
d_gene: TRBD1
abundance: -
CDR3nt: TGTGCCAGCAGCGCAAGGACAGGGCTTGAAGCTTTCTTT
CDR3aa: CASSARTGLEAFF

j_gene: TRBJ1-1
v_gene: TRBV10-3
d_gene: -
abundance: -
CDR3nt: TGTGCCATCGGGCGGCAGCCTAACACTGAAGCTTTCTTT
CDR3aa: CAIGRQPNTEAFF

j_gene: TRBJ2-7
v_gene: TRBV6-5
d_gene: -
abundance: -
CDR3nt: TGTGCCAGCAGGCATACCTACGAGCAGTACTTC
CDR3aa: CASRHTYEQYF

j_gene: TRBJ2-7
v_gene: TRBV4-1
d_gene: -
abundance: -
CDR3nt: TGCGCCAGCAGCCAAGATTCTCCGGAAGCGTTCGGGTGGCGGGCTACCTACGAGCAGTACTTC
CDR3aa: CASSQDSPEAFGWRATYEQYF

j_gene: TRBJ1-2
v_gene: TRBV5-8
d_gene: TRBD1
abundance: -
CDR3nt: TGTGCCAGCAAAGGGGACAGGGGAACTTATGGCTACACCTTC
CDR3aa: CASKGDRGTYGYTF